The 15 T cell receptor beta chains reported below all come from one sample, sequenced in a study of blood T cell repertoires in COVID-19. Sequenced by immunoSEQ multiplex PCR; TCRdb stores in-frame clones only, minus some. The table includes some 300,000 clones, about nine tenths detected once. The sequenced sample was PBMCs or T cells enriched from blood (not recorded which). These receptors originate from a woman younger than 45 who had recovered from COVID-19.

The rearrangement uses TRBV18 and TRBJ2-5, with D possibly TRBD1 on 6 matching bases. Germline assignment: CDR1 KGHSH and CDR2 LQKENI. Deletions cut 2 bases from V and 4 bases from J, with 11 bases between. There are 14 residues in the CDR3. CDR3: CASSPETGGETQYF. The CDR3 DNA follows: TGTGCCAGCTCACCAGAGACAGGAGGAGAGACCCAGTACTTC.

The gene calls are TRBV30 and TRBJ1-6, with D possibly matching TRBD1 (5 bases). The germline gives CDR1 GTSNPN, CDR2 SVGIG (reference sequence). The V end was cut by 4 bases, the J end by 10 bases, with 20 bases between. The CDR3 consists of 15 residues. The CDR3 reads CAWTPGTLSGSPLHF. The DNA for the CDR3 is TGTGCCTGGACACCAGGGACCCTAAGCGGGTCACCCCTCCACTTT.

V usage is TRBV19 and J usage is TRBJ2-5; 8 nucleotides align to TRBD1. The CDR3 is 15 residues long. Germline V gene lookup returns CDR1 LNHDA and CDR2 SQIVND (reference sequence). The V segment lost 6 bases and the J segment 4 bases; nucleotides outside the gene matches: 10. CDR3 bases: TGTGCCAGTAGAATCAGATCAGGGGGCAGAGAGACCCAGTACTTC. Protein product: CASRIRSGGRETQYF. Combining the CDR3 with reference TRBV19 and TRBJ2-5 gives the whole variable domain DGGITQSPKYLFRKEGQNVTLSCEQNLNHDAMYWYRQDPGQGLRLIYYSQIVNDFQKGDIAEGYSVSREKKESFPLTVTSAQKNPTAFYLCASRIRSGGRETQYFGPGTRLLVL.

The V call is TRBV6-4, the J call TRBJ2-3; 12 bases are a match to TRBD2. CDR1 and CDR2 (germline): MRHNA, SNTAGT. The V and J ends lost 0 bases and 3 bases, in that order; junction bases with no gene match: 7. This CDR3 region has 18 residues. This CDR3 reads CASSDSLTSGRYTDTQYF. CDR3 nucleotide sequence: TGTGCCAGCAGTGACTCGTTAACTAGCGGGAGGTATACAGATACGCAGTATTTT.

The V and J genes are TRBV2 and TRBJ1-2; D not resolved. Germline CDR1 SNHLY, CDR2 FYNNEI. Trimming took 3 bases from V and 8 from J, leaving 4 bases between them. The CDR3 length is 10 residues. The chain's CDR3 is CASSDEGYTF. The CDR3 nucleotides are TGTGCCAGCAGTGACGAGGGCTACACCTTC.

This sequence joins TRBV3-1 (or the pseudogene TRBV3-2) and TRBJ2-7; TRBD1 is a possible D gene (6 bases). The CDR3 contains 13 residues. Trimming took 3 bases from V and 2 from J, leaving 8 bases between them. In germline, CDR1 is LGHDT, CDR2 YNNKEL (reference sequence). The CDR3 spells CASSHGTPYEQYF. CDR3 sequence (DNA): TGTGCCAGCAGCCATGGGACACCCTACGAGCAGTACTTC.

This chain links TRBV28 with TRBJ2-1; 8 bases fit TRBD2. Trimming at V came to 10 bases and at J to 3 bases, leaving 5 bases not matched to a gene. The CDR3 contains 13 residues. CDR1 and CDR2 from the germline V gene are MDHEN and SYDVKM. CDR3 sequence: CATGLAGYNEQFF. The DNA for the CDR3 is TGTGCCACCGGCCTAGCGGGCTACAATGAGCAGTTCTTC.

V gene TRBV5-6 combines with J gene TRBJ1-1, with a tentative D call TRBD1 (6 bases). V shed 3 bases and J shed 4 bases, with 13 bases lying between them. Germline V lookup: CDR1 SGHDT, CDR2 YYEEEE. The CDR3 spans 14 residues. CDR3 sequence: CASSSRGAGTEAFF. The CDR3 DNA reads TGTGCCAGCAGCTCCCGGGGGGCGGGCACTGAAGCTTTCTTT.

This chain uses TRBV7-2 with TRBJ2-5; TRBD1 matches at 7 bases. This CDR3 has 15 residues. V shed 3 bases, J shed 0 bases, and the junction held 4 bases outside the gene matches. Germline V gene data show CDR1 as SGHTA and CDR2 as FQGNSA. CDR3 nucleotide sequence: TGTGCCAGCAGCTTGGGACAGAATTACCAAGAGACCCAGTACTTC. Its protein product is CASSLGQNYQETQYF.

The chain recombines TRBV13 with TRBJ1-1, with a weak D call TRBD1 (6 bases). The length of the CDR3 is 15 residues. CDR1 is PRHDT and CDR2 is FYEKMQ in the germline V gene (reference sequence). Trimming cost V 1 base and J 5 bases, with 14 bases left between them. The CDR3 coding sequence is TGTGCCAGCAGCTTAGTCGGGGGGCGCCGAACTGAAGCTTTCTTT. Translation gives CASSLVGGRRTEAFF.

The chain combines TRBV2 with TRBJ1-2; perhaps TRBD1 as D (5 bases). The V gene lost 1 base and the J gene lost 5 bases, with 11 bases spanning the gap. The germline CDR1 and CDR2 sequences are SNHLY and FYNNEI. The CDR3 sequence is 14 residues long. In nucleotides, the CDR3 is TGTGCCAGCAGTGAAGGCAGGGTGTATTATGGCTACACCTTC. This codes for CASSEGRVYYGYTF.

V usage is TRBV6-6 and J usage is TRBJ2-1; TRBD2 matches at 11 bases. The CDR3 consists of 16 residues. Unmatched junction bases numbered 5, after V lost 5 bases and J lost 2 bases. The germline V gene has CDR1 MNHNY and CDR2 SVGAGI (reference sequence). The CDR3 reads CASSQLAGDPYNEQFF. Here the CDR3 DNA reads TGTGCCAGCAGTCAACTAGCGGGGGACCCCTACAATGAGCAGTTCTTC.

The gene calls are TRBV5-1 and TRBJ2-3, with 12 nucleotides matching TRBD2. This CDR3 has 17 amino acids. With V trimmed by 3 bases and J by 3 bases, 8 bases remained unmatched. Germline CDR1 is SGHRS and CDR2 is YFSETQ. The CDR3 loop reads CASSSATSGSATDTQYF. The CDR3 DNA sequence: TGCGCCAGCAGCTCGGCGACTAGCGGGAGTGCGACAGATACGCAGTATTTT.

This chain connects TRBV19 to TRBJ2-3; 10 nucleotides agree with TRBD1. J gave up 5 bases and V 5 bases, and 7 bases lay outside the gene matches. CDR3 size: 15 residues. From germline, CDR1 is LNHDA and CDR2 SQIVND (reference sequence). The CDR3 nucleotides read TGTGCCAGTAGTGTCCGGGACAGGGGTAAAGATACGCAGTATTTT. The encoded protein is CASSVRDRGKDTQYF. Full variable domain (rest looked up from reference TRBV19 and TRBJ2-3): DGGITQSPKYLFRKEGQNVTLSCEQNLNHDAMYWYRQDPGQGLRLIYYSQIVNDFQKGDIAEGYSVSREKKESFPLTVTSAQKNPTAFYLCASSVRDRGKDTQYFGPGTRLTVL.

The V and J genes are TRBV3-1 (or the pseudogene TRBV3-2) and TRBJ1-5; D gene unclear. Trimming left V 2 bases short and J 4 bases short, with 6 bases between. The CDR3 consists of 13 residues. Germline CDR1 is LGHDT and CDR2 is YNNKEL (reference sequence). Here the CDR3 DNA reads TGTGCCAGCAGCCAACGGGGTAATCAGCCCCAGCATTTT. Translation: CASSQRGNQPQHF.